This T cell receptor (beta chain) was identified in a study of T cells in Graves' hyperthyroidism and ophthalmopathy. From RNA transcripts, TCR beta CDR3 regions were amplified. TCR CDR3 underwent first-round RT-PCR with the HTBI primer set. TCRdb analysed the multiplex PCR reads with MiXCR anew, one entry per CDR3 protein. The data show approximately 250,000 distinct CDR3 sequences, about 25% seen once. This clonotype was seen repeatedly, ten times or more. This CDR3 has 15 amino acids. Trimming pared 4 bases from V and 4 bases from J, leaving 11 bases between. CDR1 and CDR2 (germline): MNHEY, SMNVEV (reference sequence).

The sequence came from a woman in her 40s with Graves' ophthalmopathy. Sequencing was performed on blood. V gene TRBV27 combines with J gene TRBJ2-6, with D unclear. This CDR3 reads CASSSRSFGANVLTF. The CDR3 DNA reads TGTGCCAGCAGTTCTAGGAGCTTCGGGGCCAACGTCCTGACTTTC.